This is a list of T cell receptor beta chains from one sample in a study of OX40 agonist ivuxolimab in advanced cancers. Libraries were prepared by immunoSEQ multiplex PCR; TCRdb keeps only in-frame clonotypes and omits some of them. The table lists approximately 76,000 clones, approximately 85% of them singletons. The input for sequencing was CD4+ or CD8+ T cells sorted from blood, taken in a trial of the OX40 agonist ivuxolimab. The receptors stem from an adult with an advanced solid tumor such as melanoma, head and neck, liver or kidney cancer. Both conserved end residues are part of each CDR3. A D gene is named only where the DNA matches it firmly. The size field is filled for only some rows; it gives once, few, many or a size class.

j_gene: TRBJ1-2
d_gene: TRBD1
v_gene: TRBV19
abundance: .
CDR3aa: CASSTGQGVNYGYTF
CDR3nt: TGTGCCAGTAGTACTGGACAGGGCGTTAACTATGGCTACACCTTC

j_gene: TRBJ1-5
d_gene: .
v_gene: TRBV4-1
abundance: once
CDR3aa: CASSQGQGGSGGNQPQHF
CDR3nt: TGCGCCAGCAGCCAAGGGCAGGGAGGAAGTGGGGGCAATCAGCCCCAGCATTTT

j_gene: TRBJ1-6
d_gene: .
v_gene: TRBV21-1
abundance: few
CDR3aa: CASSNGGGEDSPLHF
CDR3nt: TGTGCCAGCAGCAACGGGGGCGGGGAGGATTCACCCCTCCACTTT

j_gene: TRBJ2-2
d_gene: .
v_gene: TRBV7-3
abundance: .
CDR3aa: CASSLALDIGELFF
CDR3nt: TGTGCCAGCAGCTTAGCGCTAGATATTGGGGAGCTGTTTTTT

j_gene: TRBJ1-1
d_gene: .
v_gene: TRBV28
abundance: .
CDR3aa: CASRPRILRGAVNTEAFF
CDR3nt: TGTGCCAGTCGCCCGCGTATTTTGAGAGGGGCTGTGAACACTGAAGCTTTCTTT

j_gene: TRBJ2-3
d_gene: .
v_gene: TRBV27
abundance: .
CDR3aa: CASSLSAGTDTQYF
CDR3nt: TGTGCCAGCAGTTTAAGTGCTGGCACAGATACGCAGTATTTT

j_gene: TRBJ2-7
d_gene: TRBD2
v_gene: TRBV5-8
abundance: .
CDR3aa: CASSPTGGAGYF
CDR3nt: TGTGCCAGCAGCCCAACCGGGGGGGCGGGGTACTTC

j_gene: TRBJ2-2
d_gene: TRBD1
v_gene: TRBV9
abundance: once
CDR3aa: CASSSSTRTGANTGELFF
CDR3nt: TGTGCCAGCAGCTCATCAACAAGGACAGGGGCAAACACCGGGGAGCTGTTTTTT

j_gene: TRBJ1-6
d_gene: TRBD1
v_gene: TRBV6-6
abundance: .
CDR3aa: CASSWTGGDSPLHF
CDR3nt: TGTGCCAGCAGTTGGACAGGGGGAGATTCACCCCTCCACTTT

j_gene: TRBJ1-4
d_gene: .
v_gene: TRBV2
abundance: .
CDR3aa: CASSDYGTTNEKLFF
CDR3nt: TGTGCCAGCAGTGATTACGGGACAACTAATGAAAAACTGTTTTTT

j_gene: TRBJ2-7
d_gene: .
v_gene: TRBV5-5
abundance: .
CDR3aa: CASSLTDSYEQYF
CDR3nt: TGTGCCAGCAGCTTGACAGACTCCTACGAGCAGTACTTC

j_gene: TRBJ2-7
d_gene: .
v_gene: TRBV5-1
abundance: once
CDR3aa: CASSTDIYEQYF
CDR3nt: TGCGCCAGCAGCACGGACATCTACGAGCAGTACTTC

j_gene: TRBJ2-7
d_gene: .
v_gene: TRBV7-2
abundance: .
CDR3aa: CASSLVWSREQYF
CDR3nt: TGTGCCAGCAGCTTAGTTTGGAGCCGCGAGCAGTACTTC

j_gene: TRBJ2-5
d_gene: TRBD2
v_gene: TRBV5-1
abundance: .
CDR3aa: CASSSGTSVGAETQYF
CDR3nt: TGCGCCAGCAGCTCCGGGACTAGCGTTGGGGCAGAGACCCAGTACTTC

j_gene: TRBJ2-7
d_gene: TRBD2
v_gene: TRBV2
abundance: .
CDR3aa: CASSFGLAGVGYEQYF
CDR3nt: TGTGCCAGCAGTTTCGGACTAGCGGGGGTCGGCTACGAGCAGTACTTC

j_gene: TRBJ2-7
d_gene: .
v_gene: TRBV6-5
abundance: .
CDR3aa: CASTDGSLNEQYF
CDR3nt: TGTGCCAGCACCGACGGTTCATTAAACGAGCAGTACTTC

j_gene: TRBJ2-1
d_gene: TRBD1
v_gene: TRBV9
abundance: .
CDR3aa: CASSETGTSYNEQFF
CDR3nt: TGTGCCAGCAGCGAGACAGGGACCTCCTACAATGAGCAGTTCTTC

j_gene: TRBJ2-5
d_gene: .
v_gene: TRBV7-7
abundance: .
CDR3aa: CASSLDQGETQYF
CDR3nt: TGTGCTAGCAGCTTAGATCAGGGCGAGACCCAGTACTTC

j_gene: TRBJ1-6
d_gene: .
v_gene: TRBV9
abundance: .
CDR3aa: CASSSQGDFRNSPLHF
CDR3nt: TGTGCCAGCAGCTCACAAGGCGATTTTCGGAATTCACCCCTCCACTTT

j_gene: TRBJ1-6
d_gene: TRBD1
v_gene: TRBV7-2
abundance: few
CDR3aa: CASSLRGQDNSPLHF
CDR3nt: TGTGCCAGCAGCTTAAGGGGACAGGATAATTCACCCCTCCACTTT

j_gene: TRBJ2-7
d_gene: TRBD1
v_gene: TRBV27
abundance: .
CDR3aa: CASSRVAGGEVFYEQYF
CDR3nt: TGTGCCAGCAGTCGCGTGGCAGGGGGAGAGGTCTTCTACGAGCAGTACTTC

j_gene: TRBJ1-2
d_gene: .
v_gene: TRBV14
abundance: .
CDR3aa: CASSQGQLYGYTF
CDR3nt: TGTGCCAGCAGCCAAGGGCAGCTCTATGGCTACACCTTC

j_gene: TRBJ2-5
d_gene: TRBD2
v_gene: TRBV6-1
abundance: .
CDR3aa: CAARASGGALETQYF
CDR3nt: TGTGCCGCACGGGCTAGCGGGGGGGCGTTGGAGACCCAGTACTTC

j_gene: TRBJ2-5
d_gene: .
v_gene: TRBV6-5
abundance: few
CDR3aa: CAAGGRETQYF
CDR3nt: TGTGCCGCCGGGGGCCGCGAGACCCAGTACTTC

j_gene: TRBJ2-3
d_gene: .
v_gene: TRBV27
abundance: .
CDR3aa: CASSLSRLSRDTQYF
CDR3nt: TGTGCCAGCAGTTTATCACGGCTCAGTCGGGATACGCAGTATTTT

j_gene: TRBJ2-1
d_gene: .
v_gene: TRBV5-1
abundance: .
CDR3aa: CASSVNENEQFF
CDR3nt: TGCGCCAGCAGCGTGAACGAGAATGAGCAGTTCTTC

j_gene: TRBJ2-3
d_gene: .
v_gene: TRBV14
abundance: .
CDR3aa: CASSLRSGGYSTDTQYF
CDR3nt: TGTGCCAGCAGCCTCAGATCAGGGGGGTATAGCACAGATACGCAGTATTTT

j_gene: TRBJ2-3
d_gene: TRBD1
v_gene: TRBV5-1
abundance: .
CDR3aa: CASSLFGQDTDTQYF
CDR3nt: TGCGCCAGCAGCTTGTTCGGACAGGACACAGATACGCAGTATTTT

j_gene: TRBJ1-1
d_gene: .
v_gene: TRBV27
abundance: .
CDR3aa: CASSLRAANTEAFF
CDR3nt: TGTGCCAGCAGTTTACGGGCCGCGAACACTGAAGCTTTCTTT

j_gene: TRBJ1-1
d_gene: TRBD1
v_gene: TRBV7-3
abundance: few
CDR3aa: CASSLRGQGGTEAFF
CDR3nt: TGTGCCAGCAGCTTAAGGGGACAGGGGGGCACTGAAGCTTTCTTT